This TCR beta chain stems from a study of memory CD4+ T cells and cytomegalovirus serostatus. On this clone itself: The antigen is not known.

Sequencing was performed with immunoSEQ multiplex PCR; in TCRdb, only in-frame clones are kept and a portion is missing. The profile shows about 47,000 clones, approximately 74% of them singletons. The sort gate was single viable CD3+CD4+CD8-CD45RO+ cells for memory CD4+ T cells. Trimming took off 6 bases at V and 7 bases at J, with 22 bases between the two ends. This CDR3 is built from 15 residues. The germline CDR1 and CDR2 sequences are MNHNS and SASEGT. Study outcomes and limitations: Repertoires predicted CMV serostatus with median bootstrapped AUC of around 0.96. Of 150 to 200 reported CMV TCRbeta sequences, 67 were found in memory CD4+ repertoires.

This TCR came from an adult in good health and CMV-seropositive. The chain uses TRBV6-1 and TRBJ2-7; maybe TRBD1 (6 bases). Sequenced sample: memory CD4+ T cells from blood. The CDR3 DNA is TGTGCCAGCAGCTATGGGACAAGCGGTTCGGGAGAGCAGTACTTC. Translation gives CASSYGTSGSGEQYF.